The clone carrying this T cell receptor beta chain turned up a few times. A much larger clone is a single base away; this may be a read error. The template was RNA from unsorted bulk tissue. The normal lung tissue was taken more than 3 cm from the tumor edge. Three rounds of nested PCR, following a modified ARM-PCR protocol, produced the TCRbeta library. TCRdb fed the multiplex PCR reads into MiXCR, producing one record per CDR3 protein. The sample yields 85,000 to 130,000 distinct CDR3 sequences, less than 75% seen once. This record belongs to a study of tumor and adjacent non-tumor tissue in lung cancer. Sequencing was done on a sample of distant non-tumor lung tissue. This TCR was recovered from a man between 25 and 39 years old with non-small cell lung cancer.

CDR3 bases: TGTGCCAGCAGTTTGATAGTGACGGGCGGAAACATCATATATTTT. Protein product: CASSLIVTGGNIIYF. The gene calls are TRBV12-3 or TRBV12-4 and TRBJ1-3; unclear D gene. CDR3 length: 15 amino acids.